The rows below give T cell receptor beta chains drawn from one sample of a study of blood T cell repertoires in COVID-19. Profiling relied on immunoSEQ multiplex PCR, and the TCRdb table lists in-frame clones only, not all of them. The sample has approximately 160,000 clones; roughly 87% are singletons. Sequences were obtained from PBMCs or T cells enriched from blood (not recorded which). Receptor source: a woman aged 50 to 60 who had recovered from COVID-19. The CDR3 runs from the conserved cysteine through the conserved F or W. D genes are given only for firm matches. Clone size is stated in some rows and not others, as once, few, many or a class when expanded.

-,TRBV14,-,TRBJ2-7,TGTGCCAGCAGCCTGGGAGGACCCGGGGAGCAGTACTTC,CASSLGGPGEQYF
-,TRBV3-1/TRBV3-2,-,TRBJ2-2,TGTGCCAGCAGCCGCGCTCTAAACACCGGGGAGCTGTTTTTT,CASSRALNTGELFF
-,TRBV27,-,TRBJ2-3,TGTGCCAGCAGTTTGGAGGGACGGATCACAGATACGCAGTATTTT,CASSLEGRITDTQYF
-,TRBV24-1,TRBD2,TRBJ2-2,TGTGCCACCAGTGAGACTAGCGGGTCGACGAGCACCGGGGAGCTGTTTTTT,CATSETSGSTSTGELFF
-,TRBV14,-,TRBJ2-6,TGTGCCAGCAGCCAACCGGGACTCTCTGGGGCCAACGTCCTGACTTTC,CASSQPGLSGANVLTF
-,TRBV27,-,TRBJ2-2,TGTGCCAGCAGTTTTTGGTTAGACACCGGGGAGCTGTTTTTT,CASSFWLDTGELFF
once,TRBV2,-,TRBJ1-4,TGTGCCGGATCAGGGAGGGGCGGTGAAAAACTGTTTTTT,CAGSGRGGEKLFF
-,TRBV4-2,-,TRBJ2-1,TGTGCCAGCAGCCAAGGGGGCGCGTACAATGAGCAGTTCTTC,CASSQGGAYNEQFF
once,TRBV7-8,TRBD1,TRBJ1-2,TGTGCCAGCAGCTTAGTGACAGGGGGCTCCTATGGCTACACCTTC,CASSLVTGGSYGYTF
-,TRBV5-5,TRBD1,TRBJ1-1,TGTGCCAGCAGCTTGGACGGACAGGGACACACTGAAGCTTTCTTT,CASSLDGQGHTEAFF
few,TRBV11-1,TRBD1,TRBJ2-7,TGTGCCAGCAGCCCCCACGACAGGGGCCACGAGCAGTACTTC,CASSPHDRGHEQYF
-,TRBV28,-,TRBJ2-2,TGTGCCAGCAGGTGGGGGGCGAACACCGGGGAGCTGTTTTTT,CASRWGANTGELFF
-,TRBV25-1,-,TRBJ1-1,TGTGCCAGCAGCAATGGGCTGGCTGAAGCTTTCTTT,CASSNGLAEAFF
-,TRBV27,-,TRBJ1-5,TGTGCCAGCAGTTTAGAGTTGGGCAATCAGCCCCAGCATTTT,CASSLELGNQPQHF
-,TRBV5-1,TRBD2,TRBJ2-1,TGCGCCAGCAAGATCACGGGAGGGACCTACAATGAGCAGTTCTTC,CASKITGGTYNEQFF
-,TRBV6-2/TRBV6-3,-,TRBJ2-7,TGTGCCAGCAGTTACGGTAGCGGATCCTACGAGCAGTACTTC,CASSYGSGSYEQYF
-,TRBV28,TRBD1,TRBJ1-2,TGTGCCAGCGCTAAGGGGGGACAGGACGGCTACACCTTC,CASAKGGQDGYTF
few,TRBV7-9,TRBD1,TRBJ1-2,TGTGCCAGCAGCTTATTTGGGGACAGTGGGAACTATGGCTACACCTTC,CASSLFGDSGNYGYTF
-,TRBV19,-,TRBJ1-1,TGTGCCAGTAGGTCAGGGAACACTGAAGCTTTCTTT,CASRSGNTEAFF
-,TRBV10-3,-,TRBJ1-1,TGTGCCATCAGTGAGGTAGACAGCATGAACACTGAAGCTTTCTTT,CAISEVDSMNTEAFF
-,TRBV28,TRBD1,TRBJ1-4,TGTGCCAGCAGCCGGGACAGGCCTAATGAAAAACTGTTTTTT,CASSRDRPNEKLFF
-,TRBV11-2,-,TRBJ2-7,TGTGCCAGCAGCTTAGAGCAGCGGGTATCCTACGAGCAGTACTTC,CASSLEQRVSYEQYF
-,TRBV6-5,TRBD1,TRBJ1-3,TGTGCCAGCAGCTACGTGGGACAGGGGGCTGGAAACACCATATATTTT,CASSYVGQGAGNTIYF
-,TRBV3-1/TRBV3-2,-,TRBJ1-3,TGTGCCAGCAGCCAAGATTTACAGCTAAACACCATATATTTT,CASSQDLQLNTIYF
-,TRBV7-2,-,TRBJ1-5,TGTGCCAGCAGCCCCTTCAGCAATCAGCCCCAGCATTTT,CASSPFSNQPQHF
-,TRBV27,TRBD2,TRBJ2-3,TGTGCCAGCAGGGGTCGTAAGCTAGCGGGACGAGGTACAGATACGCAGTATTTT,CASRGRKLAGRGTDTQYF
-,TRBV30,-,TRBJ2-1,TGTGCCTGGGGATTACAGGGATTCAATGAGCAGTTCTTC,CAWGLQGFNEQFF
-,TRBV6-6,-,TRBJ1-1,TGTGCCAGCAGTTATTATACAGCTCTGAACACTGAAGCTTTCTTT,CASSYYTALNTEAFF
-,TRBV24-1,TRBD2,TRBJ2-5,TGTGCCACCGCTCGGGGGGTTTTGGAGACCCAGTACTTC,CATARGVLETQYF
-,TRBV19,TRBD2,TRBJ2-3,TGTGCCAGTACCCGGGCCCTAGCGGCCCCGGGAGGCACAGATACGCAGTATTTT,CASTRALAAPGGTDTQYF
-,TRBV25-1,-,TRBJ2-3,TGTGCCAGCAGTCTGGGGGGGCGAATCACAGATACGCAGTATTTT,CASSLGGRITDTQYF
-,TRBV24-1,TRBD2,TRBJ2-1,TGTGCCACCAGTGACCCCAGCGGGAGGGCCAGTCATGAGCAGTTCTTC,CATSDPSGRASHEQFF
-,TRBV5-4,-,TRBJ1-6,TGTGCCAGCAGTAAAGATAGCTCACCCCTCCACTTT,CASSKDSSPLHF
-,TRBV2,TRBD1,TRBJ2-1,TGTGCCAGCAGGGAAAGACAGGGAAGTAGCGATGAGCAGTTCTTC,CASRERQGSSDEQFF
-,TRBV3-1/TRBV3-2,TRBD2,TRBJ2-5,TGTGCCAGCAGCCCACCCGCTAGCGGAACCCAAGAGACCCAGTACTTC,CASSPPASGTQETQYF
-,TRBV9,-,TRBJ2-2,TGTGCCAGCAGCCGGGACACCGACACCGGGGAGCTGTTTTTT,CASSRDTDTGELFF
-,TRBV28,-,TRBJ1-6,TGTGCCAGCAGTTACCTACAGGGTTACGTCTCACCCCTCCACTTT,CASSYLQGYVSPLHF
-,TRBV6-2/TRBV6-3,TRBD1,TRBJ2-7,TGTGCCAGCAGTTACCCGACAGGGTCCTACGAGCAGTACTTC,CASSYPTGSYEQYF
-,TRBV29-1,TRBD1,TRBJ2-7,TGCAGCGTTGAAGGGGGAACAGGGGCCAACGAGCAGTACTTC,CSVEGGTGANEQYF
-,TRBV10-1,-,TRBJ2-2,TGCGCCAGCACCGAGGGGCAGGGGATATCCGGGGAGCTGTTTTTT,CASTEGQGISGELFF
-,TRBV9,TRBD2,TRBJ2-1,TGTGCCAGCAGCGTAGCTTTTCCTAGCGGGAGCTGGGGCAATGAGCAGTTCTTC,CASSVAFPSGSWGNEQFF
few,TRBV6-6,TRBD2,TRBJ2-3,TGTGCCAGCAGCCCCCGGGGTAGCGGGAGACTCGGGGGTGGCACAGATACGCAGTATTTT,CASSPRGSGRLGGGTDTQYF
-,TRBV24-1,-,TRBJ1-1,TGTGCCACCAGTGATCGCCAGAAAGCTTTCTTT,CATSDRQKAFF
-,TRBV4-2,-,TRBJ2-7,TGTGCCAGCAGCCAATACCAGTCGGGCGAGCAGTACTTC,CASSQYQSGEQYF
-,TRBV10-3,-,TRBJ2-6,TGTGCCATCAGTGATTTTTCTACTGGGGCCAACGTCCTGACTTTC,CAISDFSTGANVLTF
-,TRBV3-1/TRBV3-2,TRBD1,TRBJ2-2,TGTGCCAGCAGCCAAGGCAGGGGGCGGACCGGGGAGCTGTTTTTT,CASSQGRGRTGELFF
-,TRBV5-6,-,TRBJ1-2,TGTGCCAGCAGCTTGGAATACGGGGGTGGCTATGGCTACACCTTC,CASSLEYGGGYGYTF
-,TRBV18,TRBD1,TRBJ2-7,TGTGCCAGCTCACCTGCGGACAGGTCATTACTTTACGAGCAGTACTTC,CASSPADRSLLYEQYF
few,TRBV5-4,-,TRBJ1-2,TGTGCCAGCAGCTTGGCAGGGCTAGGAGGCTACACCTTC,CASSLAGLGGYTF
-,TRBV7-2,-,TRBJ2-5,TGTGCCAGCAGCTCAACTCAGGACAGTCTCCAAGAGACCCAGTACTTC,CASSSTQDSLQETQYF
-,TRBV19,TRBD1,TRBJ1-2,TGTGCCAGTATTGCCGGGACAGGGGGCCGCGCATTCTATGGCTACACCTTC,CASIAGTGGRAFYGYTF
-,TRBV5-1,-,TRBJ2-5,TGCGCCAGCACCCCCAGCGGGTATCCTCTTCAAGAGACCCAGTACTTC,CASTPSGYPLQETQYF
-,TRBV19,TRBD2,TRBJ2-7,TGTGCCAGTAGTATAAAGGTAGGGCGGACTAGCGGATACGAGCAGTACTTC,CASSIKVGRTSGYEQYF